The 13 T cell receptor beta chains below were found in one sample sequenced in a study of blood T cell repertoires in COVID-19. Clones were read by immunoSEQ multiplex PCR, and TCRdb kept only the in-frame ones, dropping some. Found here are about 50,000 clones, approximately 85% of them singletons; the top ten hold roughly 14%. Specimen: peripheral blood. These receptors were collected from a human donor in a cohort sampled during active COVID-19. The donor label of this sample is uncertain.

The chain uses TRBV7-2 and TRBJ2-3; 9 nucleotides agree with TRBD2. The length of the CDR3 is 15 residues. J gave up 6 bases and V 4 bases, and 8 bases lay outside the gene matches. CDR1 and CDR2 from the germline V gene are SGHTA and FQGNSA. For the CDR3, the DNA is TGTGCCAGCAGCTCGGCCGGGACTAGCCTGGATACGCAGTATTTT. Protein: CASSSAGTSLDTQYF.

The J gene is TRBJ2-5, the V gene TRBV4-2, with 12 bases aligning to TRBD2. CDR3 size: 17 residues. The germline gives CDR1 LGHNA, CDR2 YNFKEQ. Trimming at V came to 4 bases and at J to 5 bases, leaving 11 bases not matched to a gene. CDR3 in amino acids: CASSPGLAGTIGETQYF. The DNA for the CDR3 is TGTGCCAGCAGCCCCGGACTAGCGGGGACGATCGGGGAGACCCAGTACTTC.

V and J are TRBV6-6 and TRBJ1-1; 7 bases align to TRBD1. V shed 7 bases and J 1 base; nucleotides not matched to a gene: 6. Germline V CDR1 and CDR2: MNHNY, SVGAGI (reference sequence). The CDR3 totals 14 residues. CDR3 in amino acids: CASITRTGNTEAFF. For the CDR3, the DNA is TGTGCCAGCATCACGCGGACAGGGAACACTGAAGCTTTCTTT.

In DNA, the CDR3 is TGTGCCAGCAGCTTGGACAGGGGCTCGAGCAATCAGCCCCAGCATTTT. As protein: CASSLDRGSSNQPQHF. This sequence joins TRBV5-8 and TRBJ1-5, with 7 bases matching TRBD1. CDR3 length: 16 amino acids. CDR1 SGHTS and CDR2 YDEGEE come from the germline V gene. J lost 1 base, V lost 0 bases, and 4 bases had no gene match. Complete variable domain (other parts from reference TRBV5-8 and TRBJ1-5): EAGVTQSPTHLIKTRGQQATLRCSPISGHTSVYWYQQALGLGLQFLLWYDEGEERNRGNFPPRFSGRQFPNYSSELNVNALELEDSALYLCASSLDRGSSNQPQHFGDGTRLSIL.

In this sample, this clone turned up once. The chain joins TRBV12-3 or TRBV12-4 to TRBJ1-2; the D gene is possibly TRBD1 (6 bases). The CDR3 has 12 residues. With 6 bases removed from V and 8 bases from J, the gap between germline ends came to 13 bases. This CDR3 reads CASSQRQAGYTF. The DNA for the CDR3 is TGTGCCAGCAGCCAGAGACAGGCCGGCTACACCTTC.

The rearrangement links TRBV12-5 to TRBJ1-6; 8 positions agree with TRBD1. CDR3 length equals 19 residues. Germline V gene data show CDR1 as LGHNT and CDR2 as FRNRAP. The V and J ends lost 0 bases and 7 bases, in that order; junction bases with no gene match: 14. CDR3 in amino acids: CASGLVQDRGLPGNSPLHF. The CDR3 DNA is TGTGCTAGTGGTTTGGTACAAGACAGGGGACTTCCGGGGAATTCACCCCTCCACTTT.

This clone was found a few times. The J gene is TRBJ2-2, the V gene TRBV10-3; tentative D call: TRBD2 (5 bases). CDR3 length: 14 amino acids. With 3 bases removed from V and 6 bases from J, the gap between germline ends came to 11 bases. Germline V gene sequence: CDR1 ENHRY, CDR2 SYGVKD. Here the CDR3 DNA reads TGTGCCATCAGTGACACGACGGGGTCCGGGGAGCTGTTTTTT. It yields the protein CAISDTTGSGELFF.

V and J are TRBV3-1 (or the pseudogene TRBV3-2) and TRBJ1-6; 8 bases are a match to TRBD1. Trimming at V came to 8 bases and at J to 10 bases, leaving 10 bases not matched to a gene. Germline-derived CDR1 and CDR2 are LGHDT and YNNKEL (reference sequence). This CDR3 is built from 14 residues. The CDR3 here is CASGGAGGRSPLHF. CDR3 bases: TGTGCCAGCGGCGGGGCAGGGGGCCGGTCACCCCTCCACTTT.

The CDR3 is CAISEFQTGNTIYF. For the CDR3, the DNA is TGTGCCATCAGTGAGTTTCAGACTGGAAACACCATATATTTT. V usage is TRBV10-3 and J usage is TRBJ1-3; D remains ambiguous. The CDR3 has 14 residues. Germline V gene sequence: CDR1 ENHRY, CDR2 SYGVKD. Trimming took off 1 base at V and 2 bases at J, with 6 bases between the two ends.

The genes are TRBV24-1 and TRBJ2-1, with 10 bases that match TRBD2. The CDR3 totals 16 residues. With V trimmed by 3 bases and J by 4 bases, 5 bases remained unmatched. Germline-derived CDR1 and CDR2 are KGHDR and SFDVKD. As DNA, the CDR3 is TGTGCCACCAGTGATCGGACTAGCGGAACATACAATGAGCAGTTCTTC. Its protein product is CATSDRTSGTYNEQFF.

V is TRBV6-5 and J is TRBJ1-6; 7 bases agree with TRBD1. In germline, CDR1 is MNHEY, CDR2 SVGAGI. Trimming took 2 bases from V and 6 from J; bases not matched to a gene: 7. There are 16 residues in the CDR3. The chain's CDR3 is CASSYADAGGNSPLHF. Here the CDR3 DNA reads TGTGCCAGCAGTTACGCCGACGCAGGGGGTAATTCACCCCTCCACTTT.

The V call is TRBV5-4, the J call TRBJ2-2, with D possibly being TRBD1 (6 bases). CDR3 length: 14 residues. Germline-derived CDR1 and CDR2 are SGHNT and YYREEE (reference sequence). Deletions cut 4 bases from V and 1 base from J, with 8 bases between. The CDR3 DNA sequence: TGTGCCAGCAGCGGGACAAGGAACACCGGGGAGCTGTTTTTT. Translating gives CASSGTRNTGELFF.

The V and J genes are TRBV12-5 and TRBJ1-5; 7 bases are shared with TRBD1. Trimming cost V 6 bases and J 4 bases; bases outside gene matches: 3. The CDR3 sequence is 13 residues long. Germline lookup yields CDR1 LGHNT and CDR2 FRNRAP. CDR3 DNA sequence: TGTGCTAGTGGACAGGGGAAGAATCAGCCCCAGCATTTT. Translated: CASGQGKNQPQHF. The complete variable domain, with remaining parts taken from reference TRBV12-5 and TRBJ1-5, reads DARVTQTPRHKVTEMGQEVTMRCQPILGHNTVFWYRQTMMQGLELLAYFRNRAPLDDSGMPKDRFSAEMPDATLATLKIQPSEPRDSAVYFCASGQGKNQPQHFGDGTRLSIL.